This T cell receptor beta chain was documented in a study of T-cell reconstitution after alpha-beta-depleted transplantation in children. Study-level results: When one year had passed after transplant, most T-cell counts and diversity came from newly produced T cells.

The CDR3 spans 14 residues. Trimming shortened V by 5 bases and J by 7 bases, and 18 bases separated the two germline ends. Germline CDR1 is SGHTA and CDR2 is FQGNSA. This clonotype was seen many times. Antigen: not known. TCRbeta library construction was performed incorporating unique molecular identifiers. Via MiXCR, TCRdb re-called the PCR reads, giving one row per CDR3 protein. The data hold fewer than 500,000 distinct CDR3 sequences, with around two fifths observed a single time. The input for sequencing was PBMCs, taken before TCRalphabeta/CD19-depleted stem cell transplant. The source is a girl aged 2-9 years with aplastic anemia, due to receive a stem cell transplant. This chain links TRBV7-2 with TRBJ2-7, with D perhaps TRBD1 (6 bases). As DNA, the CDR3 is TGTGCCAGCAGCCCACAGGGAGTCTCGAAAGAGCAGTACTTC. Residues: CASSPQGVSKEQYF. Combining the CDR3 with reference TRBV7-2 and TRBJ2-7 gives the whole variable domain GAGVSQSPSNKVTEKGKDVELRCDPISGHTALYWYRQSLGQGLEFLIYFQGNSAPDKSGLPSDRFSAERTGGSVSTLTIQRTQQEDSAVYLCASSPQGVSKEQYFGPGTRLTVT.